This T cell receptor (beta chain) was sequenced in a study of cytomegalovirus exposure and HLA in healthy donors. Study-wide results and limits: Among immune exposure information, only CMV serostatus was available. An analysis that was carried out later associated 15,000 to 20,000 TCR beta sequences with HLA alleles at 0.05 false discovery rate. Across donors, sequencing depth was assumed by presence/absence analyses to be roughly uniform. It was reported in a later analysis that an Asian-associated ancestry cluster showed fewer N-insertions than the roughly 620-donor mean.

Primers: 60 Vbeta forward and 13 Jbeta reverse. Profiling relied on immunoSEQ multiplex PCR, and the TCRdb table lists in-frame clones only, not all of them. Of about 90,000 clones listed, 70% to 85% are singletons. Note on this clone: Its antigen is not identified.

Germline CDR1 PRHDT, CDR2 FYEKMQ (reference sequence). V shed 5 bases, J shed 4 bases, and the junction held 6 bases outside the gene matches. The CDR3 is 14 amino acids. The sequenced sample consisted of PBMCs. The clonotype originates from a man under 40 in good health and CMV-seronegative. The chain has TRBV13 and TRBJ1-2; TRBD1 matches 8 bases. CDR3 residues: CASSLGRGPYGYTF. DNA of the CDR3: TGTGCCAGCAGCCTCGGCAGGGGGCCCTATGGCTACACCTTC.